The 24 T cell receptor beta chains presented below share a single source sample, sequenced in a study of shared clonotypes between healthy human individuals. Only in-frame clones appear in the TCRdb table, and some are missing; sequencing was by immunoSEQ multiplex PCR. The profile shows 750,000 to 1,000,000 clones, 80% to 95% of them singletons. Positively selected for CCR7, the CD45RO-negative cells used as naive CD8 cells excluded terminally differentiated effector memory CD45RA+ cells. The sequenced sample was naive CD8+ T cells sorted from blood. The receptors originated from a man aged 25-45 years in good health.

The chain joins TRBV28 to TRBJ2-1, with TRBD2 matching over 7 bases. CDR3 length: 14 residues. With V trimmed by 8 bases and J by 4 bases, 8 bases remained unmatched. The germline V gene has CDR1 MDHEN and CDR2 SYDVKM. The CDR3 loop is CASEDLADYNEQFF. The CDR3 coding sequence is TGTGCCAGCGAGGACCTAGCGGATTACAATGAGCAGTTCTTC.

The J gene is TRBJ2-3, the V gene TRBV14; 8 bases map to TRBD1. This CDR3 contains 14 residues. The V segment lost 4 bases and the J segment 4 bases; nucleotides outside the gene matches: 4. The germline V gene has CDR1 SGHDN and CDR2 FVKESK. The DNA of the CDR3 is TGTGCCAGCAGCCGCAGGGGGCGCCCAGATACGCAGTATTTT. The encoded protein is CASSRRGRPDTQYF.

This clone was recorded once. This rearrangement joins TRBV7-2 to TRBJ1-5; 10 bases line up with TRBD1. Germline V CDR1 and CDR2: SGHTA, FQGNSA. V lost 1 base and J lost 6; bases outside the gene matches: 6. CDR3 length equals 16 residues. CDR3 amino acids: CASSLVGTGDSQPQHF. The DNA for the CDR3 is TGTGCCAGCAGCTTAGTGGGGACAGGGGATAGTCAGCCCCAGCATTTT.

This rearrangement joins TRBV6-5 to TRBJ2-1, with 12 positions matching TRBD2. V dropped 5 bases and J dropped 8; count of bases not matched to a gene: 4. In germline, CDR1 is MNHEY, CDR2 SVGAGI. The CDR3 has 14 residues. For the CDR3, the DNA is TGTGCCAGCAGTCCGACTAGCGGGAGCGATGAGCAGTTCTTC. Residues: CASSPTSGSDEQFF.

To note about this clone: At one end, the junction sequence differs from germline, possibly due to a read error. V is TRBV2 and J is TRBJ2-7; 12 bases are a match to TRBD2. From germline, CDR1 is SNHLY and CDR2 FYNNEI. The CDR3 totals 14 residues. In nucleotides, the CDR3 is TGTGCCAGCAGTGACCTAGCGGGAGGGCTCGTCAGTTTCTTC. It is translated as CASSDLAGGLVSFF.

The chain recombines TRBV14 with TRBJ2-7; D gene unclear. The CDR3 runs 12 residues. The V gene lost 2 bases and the J gene lost 6 bases, with 8 bases spanning the gap. Looked up from germline, CDR1 is SGHDN and CDR2 is FVKESK. The CDR3 DNA follows: TGTGCCAGCAGCCAAATAGGATCCGAGCAGTACTTC. Its protein is CASSQIGSEQYF.

The gene calls are TRBV6-5 and TRBJ1-2; D is unclear. Germline V gene data show CDR1 as MNHEY and CDR2 as SVGAGI. The CDR3 is 16 residues long. V lost 0 bases and J 4 bases, leaving 15 bases between the germline ends. The CDR3 nucleotides are TGTGCCAGCAGTTACTCAATACCGCAGGATGCCTATGGCTACACCTTC. It specifies CASSYSIPQDAYGYTF.

This sequence joins TRBV29-1 and TRBJ2-7; tentative D call: TRBD2 (6 bases). Germline CDR1 SQVTM, CDR2 ANQGSEA. V was clipped by 0 bases and J by 5 bases, with 11 bases between them. This CDR3 region has 13 residues. CDR3 sequence reads: CSVEDREKDEQYF. In DNA, the CDR3 is TGCAGCGTTGAAGACCGGGAGAAAGACGAGCAGTACTTC.

This chain links TRBV7-9 with TRBJ2-5; 9 nucleotides agree with TRBD1. Germline-derived CDR1 and CDR2 are SEHNR and FQNEAQ (reference sequence). This CDR3 is 17 amino acids long. The V gene end was trimmed by 5 bases and the J gene end by 1 base; junction bases not matched to a gene: 11. CDR3 nucleotides: TGTGCCAGCAGCCAACCGTGGACAGGGGACTTCCAAGAGACCCAGTACTTC. It translates to CASSQPWTGDFQETQYF.

This clone was found once. The CDR3 nucleotides read TGCAGCGCCCTTAGCGGGGAGGGCCTCCACAATGAGCAGTTCTTC. Translated, it gives CSALSGEGLHNEQFF. The chain has TRBV29-1 and TRBJ2-1; TRBD2 matches at 8 bases. This CDR3 has 15 amino acids. CDR1 is SQVTM and CDR2 is ANQGSEA in the germline V gene. The V segment lost 7 bases and the J segment 5 bases; nucleotides outside the gene matches: 13.

The chain has TRBV15 and TRBJ2-3, with D possibly TRBD2 on 5 matching bases. Germline CDR1 is LNHNV and CDR2 is YYDKDF (reference sequence). Trimming stripped 3 bases from V and 0 bases from J, with 10 bases between. CDR3 length: 15 residues. The CDR3 sequence: CATSRPTGSTDTQYF. The CDR3 coding sequence is TGTGCCACCAGCAGGCCAACGGGAAGCACAGATACGCAGTATTTT.

The V and J genes are TRBV4-1 and TRBJ2-3; TRBD1 might be the D (5 bases). Trimming pared 4 bases from V and 3 bases from J, leaving 11 bases between. The CDR3 loop spans 14 amino acids. Germline lookup yields CDR1 MGHRA and CDR2 YSYEKL. The CDR3 DNA is TGCGCCAGCAGCCTTCTGACAGCTACAGATACGCAGTATTTT. Protein product: CASSLLTATDTQYF.

Of note for this clone: The junction departs from the called germline gene at one end, perhaps through a read error. The chain carries TRBV27 and TRBJ2-1; TRBD2 matches 14 bases. Germline lookup yields CDR1 MNHEY and CDR2 SMNVEV (reference sequence). The CDR3 has 17 amino acids. In DNA, the CDR3 is TGTGCCACCAGTTGGGGGACTAGCGGGAGAGGGTACAATGAGCAGTTCTTC. Translated, it gives CATSWGTSGRGYNEQFF.

The rearrangement uses TRBV7-9 and TRBJ1-4; D perhaps matches TRBD1 (6 bases). The V gene lost 4 bases and the J gene lost 8 bases, with 14 bases spanning the gap. Germline-derived CDR1 and CDR2 are SEHNR and FQNEAQ (reference sequence). The CDR3 sequence is 14 residues long. The CDR3: CASSSGAAWEKLFF. Here the CDR3 DNA reads TGTGCCAGCAGCTCAGGGGCGGCGTGGGAAAAACTGTTTTTT.

V and J are TRBV19 and TRBJ1-1; D is uncertain. The CDR3 consists of 14 residues. CDR1 LNHDA and CDR2 SQIVND come from the germline V gene (reference sequence). V was pared by 3 bases and J by 1 base, with 9 bases between. The CDR3 sequence is CASSIISGNTEAFF. The CDR3 DNA reads as TGTGCCAGTAGTATTATATCAGGGAACACTGAAGCTTTCTTT.

The chain links TRBV6-5 to TRBJ2-1; a weak D match, TRBD2 (6 bases). The CDR3 spans 15 residues. V was shortened by 7 bases and J by 7 bases, with 20 bases between the two germline ends. Germline V lookup: CDR1 MNHEY, CDR2 SVGAGI. Here the CDR3 reads CASTSPGSSGNEQFF. In DNA form, the CDR3 reads TGTGCCAGCACAAGTCCCGGGAGCTCGGGTAATGAGCAGTTCTTC.

Comment on this clone: Other DNA sequences in the sample encode the same CDR3. The V gene is TRBV27, the J gene TRBJ2-7, with D possibly being TRBD1 (6 bases). The V gene's germline CDR1 is MNHEY and CDR2 SMNVEV (reference sequence). This CDR3 comprises 13 residues. The V and J ends lost 2 bases and 3 bases respectively, with 8 bases between them. In DNA form, the CDR3 reads TGTGCCAGCAGTTTAGGGACACTCTACGAGCAGTACTTC. It specifies CASSLGTLYEQYF.

The rearrangement links TRBV18 to TRBJ2-1; perhaps D is TRBD1 or TRBD2 (5 bases each). The V and J ends lost 3 bases and 3 bases respectively, with 18 bases between them. Germline V CDR1 and CDR2: KGHSH, LQKENI. CDR3 length equals 17 residues. The CDR3 DNA reads TGTGCCAGCTCACCGGGGCCGGGACGGACACTCTACAATGAGCAGTTCTTC. Residues: CASSPGPGRTLYNEQFF.

Here the CDR3 reads CASSFIGEEAFF. DNA for the CDR3: TGTGCCAGCAGCTTTATTGGGGAGGAAGCTTTCTTT. The chain uses TRBV7-9 and TRBJ1-1; the D is unclear. CDR3 size: 12 residues. V was clipped by 3 bases and J by 8 bases, with 10 bases between them. The germline CDR1 and CDR2 sequences are SEHNR and FQNEAQ (reference sequence).

This sequence joins TRBV7-9 and TRBJ2-1; D call uncertain. V shed 3 bases and J shed 3 bases, with 15 bases lying between them. This CDR3 region has 16 residues. Germline V gene lookup returns CDR1 SEHNR and CDR2 FQNEAQ (reference sequence). The CDR3 is CASSFLESSFYNEQFF. In nucleotides, the CDR3 is TGTGCCAGCAGCTTTCTGGAGTCCTCTTTCTACAATGAGCAGTTCTTC.

This chain uses TRBV6-1 with TRBJ1-2, with a tentative D call TRBD1 (6 bases). This CDR3 is built from 19 residues. The germline V gene encodes CDR1 MNHNS and CDR2 SASEGT. V lost 1 base, J lost 4 bases, and 25 bases lay in between. CDR3 bases: TGTGCCAGCAGTGAAGTGGTTTGGGGACGGGACAACCCGTCCTATGGCTACACCTTC. Translation: CASSEVVWGRDNPSYGYTF.

The chain has TRBV7-9 and TRBJ2-3; D remains unclear. Trimming removed 3 bases at V and 4 bases at J, with 11 bases between. Germline V gene data show CDR1 as SEHNR and CDR2 as FQNEAQ (reference sequence). This CDR3 has 14 amino acids. This CDR3 is CASSLWSNPDTQYF. The CDR3 nucleotides are TGTGCCAGCAGCTTGTGGTCCAATCCAGATACGCAGTATTTT. The full variable domain, its missing parts supplied by reference TRBV7-9 and TRBJ2-3, is DTGVSQNPRHKITKRGQNVTFRCDPISEHNRLYWYRQTLGQGPEFLTYFQNEAQLEKSRLLSDRFSAERPKGSFSTLEIQRTEQGDSAMYLCASSLWSNPDTQYFGPGTRLTVL.

Remarks on this clone: Distinct nucleotide sequences in the sample also encode this CDR3. The rearrangement joins TRBV7-9 to TRBJ2-7, with D uncertain. The CDR3 contains 11 residues. V lost 3 bases, J lost 5 bases, and 5 bases lay in between. Germline CDR1 is SEHNR and CDR2 is FQNEAQ (reference sequence). In DNA, the CDR3 is TGTGCCAGCAGCTTGGGGAACGAGCAGTACTTC. As protein: CASSLGNEQYF.

J is TRBJ1-4 and V is TRBV14; maybe TRBD1 (6 bases). The length of the CDR3 is 14 residues. CDR1 is SGHDN and CDR2 is FVKESK in the germline V gene. Trimming took off 8 bases at V and 6 bases at J, with 16 bases between the two ends. In DNA, the CDR3 is TGTGCCAGCCGGGGGCTACTGAGGGATGAAAAACTGTTTTTT. Translation: CASRGLLRDEKLFF.